This is a list of T cell receptor beta chains from one sample in a study of blood T cell repertoires in COVID-19. TCRdb's table, derived via immunoSEQ multiplex PCR, lists solely in-frame clones and lacks some. This table holds fewer than 250,000 clones, around 90% found once. Sequenced input: peripheral blood. The receptors stem from a man aged 25 to 45 with COVID-19, enrolled during active disease. Each CDR3 is given with its conserved first and last residue. The D gene is left open where the match is weak. The size entry is marked missing in some rows and otherwise reads once, few, many or a size class.

NA,NA,TRBJ1-5,TRBV6-2/TRBV6-3,CASSYTTSTQPQHF,TGTGCCAGCAGTTACACCACTAGCACCCAGCCCCAGCATTTT
once,NA,TRBJ2-1,TRBV9,CASSAQQASANEQFF,TGTGCCAGCAGCGCCCAGCAGGCTAGCGCCAATGAGCAGTTCTTC
NA,TRBD1,TRBJ2-2,TRBV9,CASTINVGTGDTGELFF,TGTGCCAGCACCATCAATGTGGGGACAGGGGACACCGGGGAGCTGTTTTTT
few,NA,TRBJ2-1,TRBV11-3,CASSSRVGEQFF,TGTGCCAGCAGCTCCAGGGTAGGTGAGCAGTTCTTC
NA,NA,TRBJ2-5,TRBV11-2,CASSLGGQETQYF,TGTGCCAGCAGCTTAGGCGGTCAAGAGACCCAGTACTTC
NA,NA,TRBJ2-7,TRBV30,CAWSRDSRGEQYF,TGTGCCTGGAGTAGGGATTCGAGGGGGGAGCAGTACTTC
once,TRBD1,TRBJ2-2,TRBV11-2,CASSPRTGGYGELFF,TGTGCCAGCAGCCCCCGGACAGGGGGCTACGGGGAGCTGTTTTTT
NA,NA,TRBJ1-4,TRBV9,CASSVGRGNEKLFF,TGTGCCAGCAGCGTAGGGAGGGGAAATGAAAAACTGTTTTTT
NA,NA,TRBJ2-2,TRBV5-6,CASSPPSRTSLWAGELFF,TGTGCCAGCAGCCCCCCCTCGAGGACATCCCTGTGGGCCGGGGAGCTGTTTTTT
NA,TRBD1,TRBJ1-4,TRBV4-3,CASSQDRGELFF,TGCGCCAGCAGCCAGGACAGGGGCGAACTGTTTTTT
NA,TRBD1,TRBJ1-3,TRBV20-1,CSASVGTGAGNTIYF,TGCAGTGCTAGTGTCGGGACAGGAGCTGGAAACACCATATATTTT
NA,TRBD1,TRBJ2-7,TRBV19,CASRRQGVHEQYF,TGTGCCAGTAGGAGACAGGGGGTACACGAGCAGTACTTC
NA,NA,TRBJ2-7,TRBV25-1,CASSEFGKTYEQYF,TGTGCCAGCAGTGAATTCGGCAAGACATACGAGCAGTACTTC
NA,NA,TRBJ1-3,TRBV7-2,CASSLDLVRGSGNTIYF,TGTGCCAGCAGCTTAGACTTAGTCAGGGGATCTGGAAACACCATATATTTT
NA,TRBD2,TRBJ2-1,TRBV11-3,CASSSSGRGSYNEQFF,TGTGCCAGCAGCTCTAGCGGGAGAGGATCCTACAATGAGCAGTTCTTC
NA,TRBD1,TRBJ1-2,TRBV15,CATSSQGLGGYTF,TGTGCCACCAGCTCACAGGGGTTAGGTGGCTACACCTTC
NA,TRBD1,TRBJ1-3,TRBV9,CASSDPGQKPYSGNTIYF,TGTGCCAGCAGTGATCCGGGACAGAAGCCTTACTCTGGAAACACCATATATTTT
NA,NA,TRBJ1-2,TRBV27,CASSRQQRNYGYTF,TGTGCCAGCAGCAGACAGCAACGGAACTATGGCTACACCTTC
once,TRBD1,TRBJ2-5,TRBV4-1,CASSQEVRATGSSETQYF,TGCGCCAGCAGCCAAGAGGTTCGTGCGACAGGGTCTTCGGAGACCCAGTACTTC
NA,NA,TRBJ1-1,TRBV30,CAWSSQGRTEAFF,TGTGCCTGGAGTTCGCAGGGTAGGACTGAAGCTTTCTTT
NA,TRBD1,TRBJ1-3,TRBV3-1/TRBV3-2,CASSQEYGTGLGNTIYF,TGTGCCAGCAGCCAAGAGTACGGGACAGGCCTTGGAAACACCATATATTTT
once,NA,TRBJ2-7,TRBV28,CASSLVGDMGEQYF,TGTGCCAGCAGTTTAGTAGGGGACATGGGAGAGCAGTACTTC
NA,NA,TRBJ1-2,TRBV29-1,CSAGPDQEAANYGYTF,TGCAGCGCCGGCCCCGATCAAGAGGCGGCTAACTATGGCTACACCTTC
NA,TRBD1,TRBJ2-7,TRBV6-1,CASSERPGQGRYEQYF,TGTGCCAGCAGTGAACGACCGGGACAGGGAAGATACGAGCAGTACTTC
NA,TRBD1,TRBJ1-2,TRBV2,CASSARGAEGYTF,TGTGCCAGCTCCGCCAGGGGGGCGGAAGGCTACACCTTC
NA,TRBD1,TRBJ1-1,TRBV25-1,CASSVGSDRGKAEAFF,TGTGCCAGCAGTGTGGGCTCGGACAGGGGCAAGGCTGAAGCTTTCTTT
NA,TRBD2,TRBJ2-7,TRBV4-2,CASSQAALAGGEQYF,TGTGCCAGCAGCCAAGCGGCGCTAGCGGGTGGAGAGCAGTACTTC
NA,NA,TRBJ1-1,TRBV7-2,CASSLAIGVNTEAFF,TGTGCCAGCAGCTTAGCCATAGGGGTGAACACTGAAGCTTTCTTT
NA,NA,TRBJ2-3,TRBV15,CATSRDRGTTDTQYF,TGTGCCACCAGCAGAGATAGGGGTACCACAGATACGCAGTATTTT
NA,TRBD2,TRBJ2-1,TRBV7-9,CASSLVGTGPGTSGGPGLF,TGTGCCAGCAGCTTAGTCGGGACAGGGCCTGGGACTAGCGGGGGGCCGGGCCTCTTC
once,TRBD1,TRBJ1-2,TRBV15,CATSRPRQGADGGYTF,TGTGCCACCAGCAGACCGAGACAGGGGGCTGATGGTGGCTACACCTTC
NA,TRBD1,TRBJ1-2,TRBV27,CASRRGQGIGGYTF,TGTGCCAGCAGAAGGGGGCAGGGGATAGGTGGCTACACCTTC
NA,NA,TRBJ1-5,TRBV28,CASSTGSNQPQHF,TGTGCCAGCAGTACAGGGTCCAATCAGCCCCAGCATTTT
NA,NA,TRBJ2-4,TRBV12-3/TRBV12-4,CASSRGGTIRF,TGTGCCAGCAGTCGGGGCGGGACGATCAGGTTC
NA,NA,TRBJ2-5,TRBV13,CASSLGRVGAWGPQETQYF,TGTGCCAGCAGCTTAGGCCGCGTTGGGGCTTGGGGGCCTCAAGAGACCCAGTACTTC
NA,TRBD2,TRBJ2-7,TRBV27,CASSIGTSGYEQYF,TGTGCCAGCAGTATAGGGACTAGCGGCTACGAGCAGTACTTC
NA,TRBD1,TRBJ2-1,TRBV10-1,CASSGQGKVSYNEQFF,TGCGCCAGCAGTGGACAGGGGAAAGTCTCCTACAATGAGCAGTTCTTC
once,NA,TRBJ2-7,TRBV9,CASSASVSGLSYEQYF,TGTGCCAGCAGCGCCAGCGTTAGCGGCCTCTCCTACGAGCAGTACTTC
NA,NA,TRBJ1-5,TRBV6-5,CASSYTQGWNQPQHF,TGTGCCAGCAGTTATACACAGGGATGGAATCAGCCCCAGCATTTT
NA,NA,TRBJ2-7,TRBV7-9,CASSLARGVSYEQYF,TGTGCCAGCAGCTTAGCGCGGGGCGTCTCCTACGAGCAGTACTTC
NA,TRBD1,TRBJ1-1,TRBV5-1,CASSIQGARSMNTEAFF,TGCGCCAGCAGCATACAGGGGGCGAGGTCCATGAACACTGAAGCTTTCTTT
NA,NA,TRBJ2-5,TRBV12-3/TRBV12-4,CASSLESRLTQYF,TGTGCCAGCAGTTTAGAATCCAGGTTGACCCAGTACTTC
once,TRBD1,TRBJ1-4,TRBV9,CASSARGHHQGKLFF,TGTGCCAGCAGCGCCAGGGGGCACCATCAGGGAAAACTGTTTTTT
NA,NA,TRBJ1-4,TRBV7-2,CASSFYTKESEKLFF,TGTGCCAGCAGCTTTTACACAAAGGAGTCTGAAAAACTGTTTTTT
NA,TRBD1,TRBJ2-5,TRBV7-2,CASRDPRQGGIGTQYF,TGTGCCAGCAGGGACCCGAGACAGGGGGGTATTGGTACCCAGTACTTC
NA,NA,TRBJ1-3,TRBV7-3,CASSPQGISGNTIYF,TGTGCCAGCAGCCCTCAGGGGATCTCTGGAAACACCATATATTTT
NA,NA,TRBJ1-1,TRBV5-4,CASSLGVVGGTEAFF,TGTGCCAGCAGCTTGGGGGTCGTCGGGGGGACTGAAGCTTTCTTT
NA,TRBD1,TRBJ1-3,TRBV18,CASSLTGDGNTIYF,TGTGCCAGCTCGTTGACAGGGGATGGAAACACCATATATTTT
NA,NA,TRBJ1-2,TRBV25-1,CASSEPGLIGYGYTF,TGTGCCAGCAGTGAACCAGGGTTAATTGGGTATGGCTACACCTTC
few,TRBD1,TRBJ1-6,TRBV6-5,CASRHGTDRHSPLHF,TGTGCCAGCAGACACGGGACAGACCGTCATTCACCCCTCCACTTT
NA,NA,TRBJ1-1,TRBV18,CASSPPTAGSTEAFF,TGTGCCAGCTCACCACCGACAGCGGGGTCCACTGAAGCTTTCTTT
once,TRBD1,TRBJ1-6,TRBV6-5,CASSYVSGGRSPLHF,TGTGCCAGCAGTTACGTGTCAGGGGGCCGCTCACCCCTCCACTTT
NA,TRBD2,TRBJ2-7,TRBV18,CASAGATSGINEQYF,TGTGCCAGCGCCGGTGCTACGAGCGGGATCAACGAGCAGTACTTC
NA,TRBD1,TRBJ1-5,TRBV7-2,CASSYGQGGQPQHF,TGTGCCAGCAGCTACGGACAGGGAGGCCAGCCCCAGCATTTT
NA,TRBD2,TRBJ2-1,TRBV2,CASSLAGVGEQFF,TGTGCCAGCAGCCTAGCGGGAGTGGGTGAGCAGTTCTTC
once,TRBD1,TRBJ2-7,TRBV9,CASSVEQGAHYEQYF,TGTGCCAGCAGCGTGGAACAGGGGGCGCACTACGAGCAGTACTTC
NA,TRBD1,TRBJ2-7,TRBV7-3,CASSLQGEEQYF,TGTGCCAGCAGCTTACAGGGGGAAGAGCAGTACTTC
few,NA,TRBJ1-1,TRBV5-6,CASSSRDTEAFF,TGTGCCAGCAGTTCTCGGGACACTGAAGCTTTCTTT
NA,TRBD1,TRBJ1-1,TRBV2,CASSYPGTANTEAFF,TGTGCCAGCAGTTACCCCGGGACAGCGAACACTGAAGCTTTCTTT
once,TRBD1,TRBJ1-5,TRBV5-5,CASSLTGEGNQPQHF,TGTGCCAGCAGCTTGACAGGGGAAGGCAATCAGCCCCAGCATTTT